The 31 T cell receptor beta chains in this list originate from one sample, sequenced in a study of beta chain features in type 1 diabetes. Every bit of the isolated RNA underwent reverse transcription, so sequencing read expressed TCRB transcripts. Method: immunoSEQ multiplex PCR; TCRdb's copy keeps in-frame clones and lacks some. The sample holds around 500,000 clones, 9.5% to 12% seen once. Sample: naive CD4+ T cells from blood. These receptors were taken from a woman younger than 30 in good health.

V is TRBV30 and J is TRBJ2-2; 12 positions match TRBD2. Germline CDR1 and CDR2: GTSNPN and SVGIG (reference sequence). The CDR3 has 15 residues. V trimming: 3 bases; J trimming: 7 bases; junction bases outside the gene matches: 6. CDR3 in DNA: TGTGCCTGGAGAGGACTAGCGGGAAGGTACGGGGAGCTGTTTTTT. Protein product: CAWRGLAGRYGELFF.

In this sample, this clone turned up a few times. The chain has TRBV6-6 and TRBJ2-1; D may be TRBD1 or TRBD2 (5 bases each). With 7 bases removed from V and 6 bases from J, the gap between germline ends came to 10 bases. CDR1 and CDR2 from the germline V gene are MNHNY and SVGAGI (reference sequence). The CDR3 has 12 amino acids. CDR3 in amino acids: CASTPGGNEQFF. For the CDR3, the DNA is TGTGCCAGCACCCCTGGGGGCAATGAGCAGTTCTTC.

This clone has more than one count but fewer than ten. The V call is TRBV5-4, the J call TRBJ2-1; D not resolved. This CDR3 is 13 amino acids long. Looked up from germline, CDR1 is SGHNT and CDR2 is YYREEE (reference sequence). V was pared by 5 bases and J by 0 bases, with 6 bases between. The CDR3 here is CASSTSSYNEQFF. The CDR3 nucleotides are TGTGCCAGCAGTACCAGCTCCTACAATGAGCAGTTCTTC.

This clone occurred a few times. This chain links TRBV5-1 with TRBJ2-3, with TRBD2 matching over 7 bases. Germline V gene sequence: CDR1 SGHRS, CDR2 YFSETQ. V shed 3 bases, J shed 2 bases, and the junction held 6 bases outside the gene matches. There are 15 residues in the CDR3. CDR3 DNA: TGCGCCAGCAGCTGGAGACTAGCTGCCACAGATACGCAGTATTTT. Protein product: CASSWRLAATDTQYF.

This chain joins TRBV11-3 and TRBJ2-4; 7 bases align to TRBD2. The CDR3 runs to 16 residues. Germline V gives CDR1 SGHNT, CDR2 YENEEA. J lost 6 bases, V lost 4 bases, and 12 bases had no gene match. Here the CDR3 reads CASSSSVPGRLNIQYF. CDR3 in DNA: TGTGCCAGCAGCTCGTCGGTGCCCGGGAGGCTAAACATTCAGTACTTC.

In its sample, this clone was seen a few times. V is TRBV29-1 and J is TRBJ1-6; D not certain. CDR1 and CDR2 from the germline V gene are SQVTM and ANQGSEA. The CDR3 is 15 amino acids. V was clipped by 7 bases and J by 5 bases, with 18 bases between them. CDR3 in DNA: TGCAGCGCCTTGGAGGGCCAGGCTGATAATTCACCCCTCCACTTT. Its protein is CSALEGQADNSPLHF.

The rearrangement uses TRBV9 and TRBJ2-5; 9 nucleotides agree with TRBD2. V was clipped by 0 bases and J by 4 bases; unmatched bases: 7. The CDR3 has 16 residues. Germline V gene data show CDR1 as SGDLS and CDR2 as YYNGEE. CDR3 nucleotide sequence: TGTGCCAGCAGCGTAGACTTGCGGGGGGGCTCAGAGACCCAGTACTTC. This encodes CASSVDLRGGSETQYF. The full variable domain, in which reference TRBV9 and TRBJ2-5 provide the parts outside the CDR3, is DSGVTQTPKHLITATGQRVTLRCSPRSGDLSVYWYQQSLDQGLQFLIQYYNGEERAKGNILERFSAQQFPDLHSELNLSSLELGDSALYFCASSVDLRGGSETQYFGPGTRLLVL.

The chain employs TRBV5-1 and TRBJ1-2, with D hard to call. With 4 bases removed from V and 7 bases from J, the gap between germline ends came to 14 bases. Germline values: CDR1 SGHRS, CDR2 YFSETQ. This CDR3 is 13 amino acids long. CDR3 loop: CASSQDLLAGYTF. CDR3 in DNA: TGCGCCAGCAGCCAAGACCTTTTGGCTGGCTACACCTTC.

This clone was detected only a few times. The chain recombines TRBV19 with TRBJ1-3; the D is unclear. Germline V gene sequence: CDR1 LNHDA, CDR2 SQIVND (reference sequence). This CDR3 contains 15 residues. V lost 4 bases, J lost 4 bases, and 14 bases lay in between. The CDR3 loop reads CASSRFPKSGNTIYF. The CDR3 DNA sequence: TGTGCCAGTAGTAGATTCCCCAAGTCCGGAAACACCATATATTTT.

This clone occurred a few times. This CDR3 is also generated by other DNA sequences in the sample. The chain's CDR3 is CASSLVAGPYNEQFF. The CDR3 DNA reads TGCGCCAGCAGTCTTGTAGCGGGGCCCTACAATGAGCAGTTCTTC. V usage is TRBV5-1 and J usage is TRBJ2-1, with 8 positions matching TRBD2. Germline V gene lookup returns CDR1 SGHRS and CDR2 YFSETQ. CDR3 size: 15 residues. V lost 5 bases and J lost 2; bases outside the gene matches: 6.

This clone was seen a handful of times. This chain joins TRBV4-3 and TRBJ2-7; D unresolved. There are 16 residues in the CDR3. V lost 0 bases to trimming and J lost 2 bases, with 14 bases between them. Germline CDR1 LGHNA, CDR2 YSLEER. CDR3 region: CASSQDSANIAYEQYV. CDR3 bases: TGCGCCAGCAGCCAAGACTCGGCTAACATAGCCTACGAGCAGTACGTC.

This chain uses TRBV28 with TRBJ2-5; 10 nucleotides match TRBD1. The V and J ends lost 10 bases and 9 bases, in that order; junction bases with no gene match: 11. Germline values: CDR1 MDHEN, CDR2 SYDVKM. The CDR3 loop spans 13 amino acids. The CDR3 nucleotides are TGTGCCATCGGACCGGGACAGGGGCAGGCCCAGTACTTC. Translated: CAIGPGQGQAQYF.

The chain employs TRBV7-9 and TRBJ1-2, with D tentatively TRBD1 (5 bases). V lost 1 base and J lost 7, with 10 bases in between. Germline V gene lookup returns CDR1 SEHNR and CDR2 FQNEAQ (reference sequence). The CDR3 runs 13 residues. CDR3 protein: CASSLVEGTGYTF. CDR3 in DNA: TGTGCCAGCAGCTTAGTTGAAGGGACTGGCTACACCTTC.

This clone was counted a few times. The CDR3: CASSLRQGSYEQYF. CDR3 nucleotides: TGTGCCAGCAGCCTACGACAGGGCTCCTACGAGCAGTACTTC. The chain is built from TRBV14 and TRBJ2-7; 7 positions agree with TRBD1. The V gene's germline CDR1 is SGHDN and CDR2 FVKESK. This CDR3 region has 14 residues. J gave up 0 bases and V 4 bases, and 3 bases lay outside the gene matches.

This rearrangement joins TRBV30 to TRBJ2-5; D might be TRBD2 (5 bases). V gave up 0 bases and J gave up 2 bases, with 10 bases separating them. The CDR3 totals 14 residues. Germline-derived CDR1 and CDR2 are GTSNPN and SVGIG (reference sequence). CDR3 sequence reads: CAWSVAGKQETQYF. The CDR3 DNA sequence: TGTGCCTGGAGTGTGGCCGGGAAGCAAGAGACCCAGTACTTC.

The rearrangement joins TRBV15 to TRBJ2-6, with D possibly being TRBD2 (5 bases). This CDR3 comprises 16 residues. V lost 5 bases and J 0 bases, leaving 11 bases between the germline ends. The V gene's germline CDR1 is LNHNV and CDR2 YYDKDF (reference sequence). This CDR3 is CATSRGRSSGANVLTF. The CDR3 coding sequence is TGTGCCACCAGCCGGGGAAGAAGCTCTGGGGCCAACGTCCTGACTTTC.

This chain joins TRBV7-2 and TRBJ1-5; no definite D call. In germline, CDR1 is SGHTA, CDR2 FQGNSA. This CDR3 spans 15 amino acids. Trimming shortened V by 0 bases and J by 3 bases, and 9 bases separated the two germline ends. The CDR3 is CASSLAWVSNQPQHF. The CDR3 DNA reads as TGTGCCAGCAGCTTAGCGTGGGTTTCCAATCAGCCCCAGCATTTT.

This clone was observed a few times. This chain links TRBV2 with TRBJ2-2; a possible D gene is TRBD1 (5 bases). CDR3 length equals 14 residues. Germline CDR1 SNHLY, CDR2 FYNNEI. The V and J ends lost 6 bases and 6 bases respectively, with 14 bases between them. CDR3 protein: CASSHIRGPGELFF. Written as DNA, the CDR3 is TGTGCCAGCAGCCACATAAGGGGTCCCGGGGAGCTGTTTTTT.

This clone came up a few times. One end of the junction fails to match germline, which may point to a read error. This chain uses TRBV14 with TRBJ2-7; D gene uncertain. The CDR3 extends over 12 amino acids. Germline CDR1 reads SGHDN; CDR2 reads FVKESK. The CDR3 DNA follows: TGTGCCAGCAGCCAAGTCTACGGCCTGGAATTCTTC. Its protein is CASSQVYGLEFF.

This chain joins TRBV2 and TRBJ1-2; D is possibly TRBD1 (5 bases). The CDR3 has 14 residues. The V end lost 8 bases, the J end lost 1 base, and 14 bases lay between the germline ends. Germline CDR1 SNHLY, CDR2 FYNNEI. CDR3 in DNA: TGTGCCAGCGCTCCTGAGGGACGTAACTATGGCTACACCTTC. Protein sequence: CASAPEGRNYGYTF.

The chain combines TRBV2 with TRBJ2-1; 8 bases are shared with TRBD2. The CDR3 contains 14 residues. Trimming removed 6 bases from V and 3 bases from J; junction bases left unmatched: 4. Germline V CDR1 and CDR2: SNHLY, FYNNEI. CDR3 bases: TGTGCCAGCAGATTTAGCGGGGTCTACAATGAGCAGTTCTTC. Translated, it gives CASRFSGVYNEQFF.

This chain uses TRBV5-1 with TRBJ2-1; possible D gene TRBD2, 5 bases. There are 15 residues in the CDR3. V lost 4 bases, J lost 4 bases, and 15 bases lay in between. Germline lookup yields CDR1 SGHRS and CDR2 YFSETQ. The DNA of the CDR3 is TGCGCCAGCAGCACCGGCCGCGGGCCATACAATGAGCAGTTCTTC. Translation gives CASSTGRGPYNEQFF.

In this sample, this clone turned up a few times. The J gene is TRBJ2-4, the V gene TRBV15; the D gene is possibly TRBD1 (6 bases). The CDR3 spans 17 residues. Germline V gene lookup returns CDR1 LNHNV and CDR2 YYDKDF (reference sequence). The V end was cut by 0 bases, the J end by 0 bases, with 12 bases between. CDR3 residues: CATSRDPGVLAKNIQYF. The CDR3 nucleotides read TGTGCCACCAGCAGAGACCCAGGGGTACTAGCCAAAAACATTCAGTACTTC.

This clone occurred a few times. The rearrangement joins TRBV5-1 to TRBJ2-1; 7 bases fit TRBD1. This CDR3 has 12 amino acids. V gave up 5 bases and J gave up 9 bases; unmatched junction bases: 5. Per the germline V gene, CDR1 is SGHRS and CDR2 is YFSETQ. The CDR3 protein is CASSRGGTEQFF. DNA of the CDR3: TGCGCCAGCAGTAGAGGGGGCACTGAGCAGTTCTTC.

The rearrangement links TRBV7-2 to TRBJ1-5; D is perhaps TRBD1 (5 bases). The V and J ends lost 5 bases and 2 bases respectively, with 13 bases between them. From germline, CDR1 is SGHTA and CDR2 FQGNSA. CDR3 length: 15 amino acids. CDR3 coding DNA: TGTGCCAGCAGCCCCCAGGGAGGAGGCAATCAGCCCCAGCATTTT. It specifies CASSPQGGGNQPQHF.

CDR3: CASSVGGSGTDTQYF. In nucleotides, the CDR3 is TGTGCCAGCAGCGTAGGCGGGAGCGGCACAGATACGCAGTATTTT. This rearrangement joins TRBV9 to TRBJ2-3; TRBD2 matches at 7 bases. The length of the CDR3 is 15 residues. CDR1 and CDR2 from the germline V gene are SGDLS and YYNGEE. Germline trimming cut 0 bases from V and 1 base from J; bases unmatched to any gene: 2.

This rearrangement joins TRBV7-2 to TRBJ2-3, with D possibly TRBD1 on 6 matching bases. V was pared by 3 bases and J by 2 bases, with 12 bases between. The CDR3 loop spans 15 amino acids. Looked up from germline, CDR1 is SGHTA and CDR2 is FQGNSA. CDR3 nucleotides: TGTGCCAGCAGCTTCTGGGGGCGCGCCACAGATACGCAGTATTTT. It is translated as CASSFWGRATDTQYF.

This clone turned up a few times. The rearrangement uses TRBV7-9 and TRBJ2-5; 7 bases are a match to TRBD1. V shed 5 bases, J shed 4 bases, and the junction held 7 bases outside the gene matches. The CDR3 covers 14 residues. Germline V gene data show CDR1 as SEHNR and CDR2 as FQNEAQ (reference sequence). In DNA, the CDR3 is TGTGCCAGCAGCCTCGGGACAGCTAGAGAGACCCAGTACTTC. Encoded protein: CASSLGTARETQYF.

V and J are TRBV7-9 and TRBJ1-1, with D possibly matching TRBD1 (5 bases). V was cut by 5 bases and J by 11 bases, with 12 bases left in between. This CDR3 is built from 11 residues. Germline lookup yields CDR1 SEHNR and CDR2 FQNEAQ (reference sequence). In nucleotides, the CDR3 is TGTGCCAGCAGCCTAGACGGGGCTGCTTTCTTT. It yields the protein CASSLDGAAFF.

This clone has more than one count but fewer than ten. This sequence joins TRBV11-3 and TRBJ2-4; D could derive from TRBD1 or TRBD2 (5 bases each). Germline lookup yields CDR1 SGHNT and CDR2 YENEEA. Trimming pared 5 bases from V and 13 bases from J, leaving 12 bases between. The CDR3 has 11 residues. The CDR3 bases are TGTGCCAGCAGCGCCGGGACGAAACAGTACTTC. Translating it yields CASSAGTKQYF. The full variable domain, in which reference TRBV11-3 and TRBJ2-4 provide the parts outside the CDR3, is EAGVVQSPRYKIIEKKQPVAFWCNPISGHNTLYWYLQNLGQGPELLIRYENEEAVDDSQLPKDRFSAERLKGVDSTLKIQPAELGDSAVYLCASSAGTKQYFGAGTRLSVL.

The chain employs TRBV29-1 and TRBJ2-7; 14 bases agree with TRBD2. V was clipped by 6 bases and J by 3 bases; unmatched bases: 7. In germline, CDR1 is SQVTM, CDR2 ANQGSEA. There are 15 residues in the CDR3. The CDR3 sequence: CSVKTGTSGSYEQYF. DNA of the CDR3: TGCAGCGTAAAGACCGGGACTAGCGGGAGCTACGAGCAGTACTTC.